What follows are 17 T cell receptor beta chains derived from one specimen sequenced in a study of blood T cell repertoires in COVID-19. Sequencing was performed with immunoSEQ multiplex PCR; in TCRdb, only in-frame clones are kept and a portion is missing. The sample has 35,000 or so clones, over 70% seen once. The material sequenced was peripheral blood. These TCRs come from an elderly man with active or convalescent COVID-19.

CDR3 DNA: TGTGCCACCAGTGCTCTGTGCCGCGCGCGGGGGGCCTACTACGAGCAGTACTTC. It is translated as CATSALCRARGAYYEQYF. This chain uses TRBV24-1 with TRBJ2-7; 8 positions agree with TRBD2. Germline-derived CDR1 and CDR2 are KGHDR and SFDVKD. The CDR3 runs 18 residues. V lost 5 bases and J lost 3; bases outside the gene matches: 17.

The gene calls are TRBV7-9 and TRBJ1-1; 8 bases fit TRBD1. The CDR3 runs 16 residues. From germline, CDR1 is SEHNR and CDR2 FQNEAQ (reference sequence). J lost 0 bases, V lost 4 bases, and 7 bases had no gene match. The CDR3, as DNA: TGTGCCAGCAGCTCCCGGACAGGGCCCATGAACACTGAAGCTTTCTTT. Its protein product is CASSSRTGPMNTEAFF.

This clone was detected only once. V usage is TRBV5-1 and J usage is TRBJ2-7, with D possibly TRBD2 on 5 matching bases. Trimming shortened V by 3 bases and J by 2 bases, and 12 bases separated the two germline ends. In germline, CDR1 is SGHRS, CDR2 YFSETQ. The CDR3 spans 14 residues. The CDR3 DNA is TGCGCCAGCAGCTCGGAGACTACCGCCTACGAGCAGTACTTC. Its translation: CASSSETTAYEQYF. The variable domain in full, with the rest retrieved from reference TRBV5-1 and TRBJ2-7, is KAGVTQTPRYLIKTRGQQVTLSCSPISGHRSVSWYQQTPGQGLQFLFEYFSETQRNKGNFPGRFSGRQFSNSRSEMNVSTLELGDSALYLCASSSETTAYEQYFGPGTRLTVT.

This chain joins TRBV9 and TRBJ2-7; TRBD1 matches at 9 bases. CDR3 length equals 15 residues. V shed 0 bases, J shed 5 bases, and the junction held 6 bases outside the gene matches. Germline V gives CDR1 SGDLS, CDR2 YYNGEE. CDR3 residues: CASSVGGTGSHEQYF. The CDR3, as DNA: TGTGCCAGCAGCGTAGGGGGGACAGGGTCCCACGAGCAGTACTTC.

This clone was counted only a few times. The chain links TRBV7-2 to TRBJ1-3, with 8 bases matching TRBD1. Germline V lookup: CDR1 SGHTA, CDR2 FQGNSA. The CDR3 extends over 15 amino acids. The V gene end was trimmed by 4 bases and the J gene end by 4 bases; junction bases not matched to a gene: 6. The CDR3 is CASSSQGARGNTIYF. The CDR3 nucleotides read TGTGCCAGCAGCTCCCAGGGGGCGCGGGGAAACACCATATATTTT.

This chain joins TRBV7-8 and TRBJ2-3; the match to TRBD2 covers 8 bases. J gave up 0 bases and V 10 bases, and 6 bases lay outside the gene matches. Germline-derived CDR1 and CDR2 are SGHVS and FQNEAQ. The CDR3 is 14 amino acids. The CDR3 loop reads CAIRASGSTDTQYF. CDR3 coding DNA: TGTGCCATCCGCGCTAGCGGGAGCACAGATACGCAGTATTTT. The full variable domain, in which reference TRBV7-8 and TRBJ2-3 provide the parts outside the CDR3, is GAGVSQSPRYKVAKRGQDVALRCDPISGHVSLFWYQQALGQGPEFLTYFQNEAQLDKSGLPSDRFFAERPEGSVSTLKIQRTQQEDSAVYLCAIRASGSTDTQYFGPGTRLTVL.

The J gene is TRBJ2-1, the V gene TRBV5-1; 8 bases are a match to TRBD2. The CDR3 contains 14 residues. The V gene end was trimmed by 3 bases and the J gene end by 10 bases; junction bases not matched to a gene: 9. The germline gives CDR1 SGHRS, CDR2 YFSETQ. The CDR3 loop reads CASSSGGAGWEQFF. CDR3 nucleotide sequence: TGCGCCAGCAGCTCCGGGGGGGCAGGCTGGGAGCAGTTCTTC.

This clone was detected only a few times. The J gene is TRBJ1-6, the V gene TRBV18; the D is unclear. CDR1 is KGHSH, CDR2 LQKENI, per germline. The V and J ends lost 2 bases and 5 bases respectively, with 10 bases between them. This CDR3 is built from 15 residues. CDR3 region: CASSPTVTDNSPLHF. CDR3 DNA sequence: TGTGCCAGCTCACCAACTGTTACAGATAATTCACCCCTCCACTTT.

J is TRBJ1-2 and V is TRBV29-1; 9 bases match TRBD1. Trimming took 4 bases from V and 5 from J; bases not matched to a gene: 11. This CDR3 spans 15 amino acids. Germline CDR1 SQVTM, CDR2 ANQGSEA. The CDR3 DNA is TGCAGCGTTGGGGGACAGGGAAGCTTGGAGTATGGCTACACCTTC. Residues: CSVGGQGSLEYGYTF. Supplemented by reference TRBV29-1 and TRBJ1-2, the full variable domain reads SAVISQKPSRDICQRGTSLTIQCQVDSQVTMMFWYRQQPGQSLTLIATANQGSEATYESGFVIDKFPISRPNLTFSTLTVSNMSPEDSSIYLCSVGGQGSLEYGYTFGSGTRLTVV.

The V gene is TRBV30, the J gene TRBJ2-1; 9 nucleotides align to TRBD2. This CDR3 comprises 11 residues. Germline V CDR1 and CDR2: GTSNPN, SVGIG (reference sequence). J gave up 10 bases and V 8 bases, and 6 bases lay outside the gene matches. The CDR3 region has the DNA TGTGCCGGGGTAAGCGGGAGGGAGCAGTTCTTC. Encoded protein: CAGVSGREQFF.

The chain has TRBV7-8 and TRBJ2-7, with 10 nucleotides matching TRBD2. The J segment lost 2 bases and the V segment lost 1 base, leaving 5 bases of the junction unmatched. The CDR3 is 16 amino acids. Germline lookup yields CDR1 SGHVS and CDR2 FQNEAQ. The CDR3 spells CASSLVPSGGTYEQYF. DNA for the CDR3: TGTGCCAGCAGCTTAGTTCCTAGCGGGGGTACCTACGAGCAGTACTTC.

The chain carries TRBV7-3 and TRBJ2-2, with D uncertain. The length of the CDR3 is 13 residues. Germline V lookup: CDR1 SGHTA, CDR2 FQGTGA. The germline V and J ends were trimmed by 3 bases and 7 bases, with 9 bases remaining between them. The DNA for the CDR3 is TGTGCCAGCAGCTTCGCGCGAAACGGGGAGCTGTTTTTT. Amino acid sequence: CASSFARNGELFF.

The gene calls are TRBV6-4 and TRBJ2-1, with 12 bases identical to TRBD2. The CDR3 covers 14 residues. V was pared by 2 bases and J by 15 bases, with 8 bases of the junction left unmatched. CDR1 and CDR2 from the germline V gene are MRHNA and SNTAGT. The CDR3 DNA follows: TGTGCCAGCAGTGACAGTCTAGCGGGGGGGCCTCCGTTCTTC. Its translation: CASSDSLAGGPPFF.

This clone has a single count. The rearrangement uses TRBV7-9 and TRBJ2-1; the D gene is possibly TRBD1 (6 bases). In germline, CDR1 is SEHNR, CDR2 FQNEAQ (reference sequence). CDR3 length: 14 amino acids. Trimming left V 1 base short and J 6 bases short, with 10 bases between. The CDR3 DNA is TGTGCCAGCAGCTTAGGGACAGAGAGCAATGAGCAGTTCTTC. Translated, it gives CASSLGTESNEQFF.

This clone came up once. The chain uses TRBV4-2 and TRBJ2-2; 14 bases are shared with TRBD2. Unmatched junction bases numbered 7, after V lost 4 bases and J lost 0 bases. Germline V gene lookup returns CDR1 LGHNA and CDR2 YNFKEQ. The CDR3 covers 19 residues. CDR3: CASSRRTSGGTTNTGELFF. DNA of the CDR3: TGTGCCAGCAGCCGACGGACTAGCGGGGGGACTACGAACACCGGGGAGCTGTTTTTT.

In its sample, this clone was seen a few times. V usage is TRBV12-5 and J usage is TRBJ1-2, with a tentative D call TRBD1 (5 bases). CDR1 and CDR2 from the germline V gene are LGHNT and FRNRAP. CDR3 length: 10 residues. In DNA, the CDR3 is TGTGTCGCGGGGGAATATGGCTACACCTTC. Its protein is CVAGEYGYTF.

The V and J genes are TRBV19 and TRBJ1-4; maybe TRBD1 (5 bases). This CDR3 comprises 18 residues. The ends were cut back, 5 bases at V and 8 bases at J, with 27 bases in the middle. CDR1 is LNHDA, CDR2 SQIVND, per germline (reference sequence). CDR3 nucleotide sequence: TGTGCCAGTAGTGCCCCTGGGTGGTCTGGGAAGGACACGGAAAAACTGTTTTTT. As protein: CASSAPGWSGKDTEKLFF.